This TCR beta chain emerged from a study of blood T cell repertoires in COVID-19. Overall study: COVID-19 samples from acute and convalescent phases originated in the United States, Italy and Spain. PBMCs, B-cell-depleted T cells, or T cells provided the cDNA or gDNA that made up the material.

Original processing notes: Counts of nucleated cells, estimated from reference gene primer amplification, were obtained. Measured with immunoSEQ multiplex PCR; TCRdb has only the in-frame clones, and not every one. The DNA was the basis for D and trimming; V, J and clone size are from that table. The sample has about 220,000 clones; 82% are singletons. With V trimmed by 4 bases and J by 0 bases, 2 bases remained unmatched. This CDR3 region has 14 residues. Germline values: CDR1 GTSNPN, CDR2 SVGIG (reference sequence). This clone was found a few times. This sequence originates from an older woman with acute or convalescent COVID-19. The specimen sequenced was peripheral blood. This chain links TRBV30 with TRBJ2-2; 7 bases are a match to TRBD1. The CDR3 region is CAWTDRPNTGELFF. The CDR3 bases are TGTGCCTGGACGGACAGGCCGAACACCGGGGAGCTGTTTTTT.